This T cell receptor beta chain appears in the sequencing data of a study of graft-versus-host responses after intestinal transplantation. On the study more broadly: Grafts were multivisceral, liver-intestinal, or isolated intestinal.

The protocol was immunoSEQ multiplex PCR, while the TCRdb copy is restricted to in-frame clones and leaves out a portion. This sample has some 13,000 clones, with 30% to 35% found just once. Irradiated stimulators labeled with violet dye, 200,000 in number, were plated with 200,000 CFSE-labeled responders. Dividing CFSE-low CD3+CD4+ and CD3+CD8+ responders were isolated by sorting after the reaction. From germline, CDR1 is GTSNPN and CDR2 SVGIG (reference sequence). The V gene lost 0 bases and the J gene lost 6 bases, with 23 bases spanning the gap. This CDR3 has 17 amino acids. Study observations and caveats: The authors found GvH clones in recipient marrow, some appearing first in ileum or blood.

The input for sequencing was alloreactive CD4+ T cells from a mixed lymphocyte reaction culture, taken before intestinal transplant. The sample's subset: CFSE-low proliferating T cells sorted from roughly six-day pre-transplant mixed lymphocyte reaction (GvH or HvG direction). The J gene is TRBJ1-1, the V gene TRBV30; no reliable D call. The receptor was derived from a human patient who received an intestinal transplant. The CDR3 DNA follows: TGTGCCTGGAGTGTAGGATTGGGCCTAGTACGTTTTTCTGAAGCTTTCTTT. Protein product: CAWSVGLGLVRFSEAFF.